This TCR beta chain was sequenced in a study of cytomegalovirus exposure and HLA in healthy donors. The study's findings and limits: Productive status was seen about 87% or about 30% of the time for most TCR beta V segments in an earlier analysis. Altogether, 170 or so TCR beta chains were recorded as cytomegalovirus-associated.

Researchers ran the PCR with 60 Vbeta and 13 Jbeta primers. TCRdb keeps only in-frame clones here, not all; method: immunoSEQ multiplex PCR. The sample carries tens of thousands of clones, almost 75% recorded once. This clone turned up a few times. Its antigen is currently unknown. The CDR3 extends over 13 amino acids. Deletions cut 5 bases from V and 1 base from J, with 8 bases between. In germline, CDR1 is MDHEN, CDR2 SYDVKM. V is TRBV28 and J is TRBJ1-1; the D is unclear. The receptor was isolated from a man aged 50 to 60 in good health and CMV-seronegative. The sequencing sample was made of PBMCs. CDR3 region: CASSPTPNTEAFF. The CDR3 DNA is TGTGCCAGCAGTCCGACTCCGAACACTGAAGCTTTCTTT. Combining the CDR3 with reference TRBV28 and TRBJ1-1 gives the whole variable domain DVKVTQSSRYLVKRTGEKVFLECVQDMDHENMFWYRQDPGLGLRLIYFSYDVKMKEKGDIPEGYSVSREKKERFSLILESASTNQTSMYLCASSPTPNTEAFFGQGTRLTVV.